This T cell receptor beta chain was documented in a study of blood T cells in healthy people across ages. The germline gives CDR1 MGHRA, CDR2 YSYEKL. V shed 0 bases and J shed 8 bases, with 10 bases lying between them. The CDR3 is made up of 13 amino acids. A second PCR of roughly 7 to 11 cycles used a sample-barcoded 5' primer and a J-beta primer mix. TCRdb reprocessed the 5' RACE reads via MiXCR and lists one record per CDR3 protein. Of roughly 2 million distinct CDR3 sequences in the sample, 40% to 55% were seen once. The sequence derives from a woman between 40 and 50 years old in good health. This chain connects TRBV4-1 to TRBJ1-2; no clear D. Sequenced: blood. The CDR3, as DNA: TGCGCCAGCAGCCAAGATCAGTTCGGGGGCTACACCTTC. This gives the protein CASSQDQFGGYTF.